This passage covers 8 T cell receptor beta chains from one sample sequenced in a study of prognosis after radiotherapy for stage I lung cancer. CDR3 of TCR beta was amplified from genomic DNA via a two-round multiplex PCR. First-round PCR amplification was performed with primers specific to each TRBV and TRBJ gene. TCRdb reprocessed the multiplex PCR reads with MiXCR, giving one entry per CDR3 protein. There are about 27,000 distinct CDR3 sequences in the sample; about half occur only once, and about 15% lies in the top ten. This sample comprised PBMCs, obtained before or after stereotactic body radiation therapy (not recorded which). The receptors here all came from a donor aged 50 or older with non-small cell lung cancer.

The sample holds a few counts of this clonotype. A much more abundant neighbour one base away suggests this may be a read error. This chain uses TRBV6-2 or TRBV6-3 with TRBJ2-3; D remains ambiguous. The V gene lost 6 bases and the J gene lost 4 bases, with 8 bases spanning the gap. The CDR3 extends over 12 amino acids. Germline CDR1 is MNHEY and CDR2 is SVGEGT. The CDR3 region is CASRLSPDTQYF. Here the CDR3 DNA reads TGTGCCAGCAGGCTATCCCCAGATACGCAGTATTTT.

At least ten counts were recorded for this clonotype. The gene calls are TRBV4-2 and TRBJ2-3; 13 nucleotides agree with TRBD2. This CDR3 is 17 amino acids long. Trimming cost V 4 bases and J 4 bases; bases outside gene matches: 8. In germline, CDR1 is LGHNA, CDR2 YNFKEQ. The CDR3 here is CASSRGTSGKDADTQYF. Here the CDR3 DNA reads TGTGCCAGCAGCCGCGGGACTAGCGGGAAAGATGCAGATACGCAGTATTTT.

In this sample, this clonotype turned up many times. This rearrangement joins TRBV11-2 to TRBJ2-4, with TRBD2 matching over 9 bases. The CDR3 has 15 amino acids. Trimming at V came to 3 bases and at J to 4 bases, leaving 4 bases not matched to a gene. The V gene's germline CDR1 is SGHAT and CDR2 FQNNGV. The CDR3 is CASSFVSGGKNIQYF. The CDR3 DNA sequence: TGTGCCAGCAGCTTCGTTAGCGGGGGTAAAAACATTCAGTACTTC.

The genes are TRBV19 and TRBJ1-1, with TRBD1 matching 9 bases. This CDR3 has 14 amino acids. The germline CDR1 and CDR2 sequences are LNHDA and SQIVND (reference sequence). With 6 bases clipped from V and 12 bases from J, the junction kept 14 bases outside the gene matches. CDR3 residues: CASRTGQGWTEPFF. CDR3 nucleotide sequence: TGTGCCAGTAGGACAGGACAGGGGTGGACTGAGCCTTTCTTT.

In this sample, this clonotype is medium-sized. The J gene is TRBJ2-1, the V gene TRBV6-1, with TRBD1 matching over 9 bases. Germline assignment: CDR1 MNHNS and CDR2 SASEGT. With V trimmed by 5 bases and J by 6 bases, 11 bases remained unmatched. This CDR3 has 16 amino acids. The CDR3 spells CASSHRDRVKVNEQFF. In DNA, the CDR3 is TGTGCCAGCAGTCACCGGGACAGGGTAAAGGTCAATGAGCAGTTCTTC.

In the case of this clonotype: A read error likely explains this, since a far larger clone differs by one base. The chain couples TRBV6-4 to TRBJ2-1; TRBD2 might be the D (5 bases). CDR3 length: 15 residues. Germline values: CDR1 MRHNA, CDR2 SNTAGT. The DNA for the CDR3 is TGTGCCAGCAGTGAATTGGGGAGCCAGTACAATGAGGAGTTCTTC. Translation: CASSELGSQYNEEFF.

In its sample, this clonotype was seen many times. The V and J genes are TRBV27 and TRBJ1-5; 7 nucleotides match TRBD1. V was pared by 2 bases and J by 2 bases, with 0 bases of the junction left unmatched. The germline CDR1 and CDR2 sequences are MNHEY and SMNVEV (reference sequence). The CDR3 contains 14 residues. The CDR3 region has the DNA TGTGCCAGCAGTTTAGGACAGGGCAATCAGCCCCAGCATTTT. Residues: CASSLGQGNQPQHF.

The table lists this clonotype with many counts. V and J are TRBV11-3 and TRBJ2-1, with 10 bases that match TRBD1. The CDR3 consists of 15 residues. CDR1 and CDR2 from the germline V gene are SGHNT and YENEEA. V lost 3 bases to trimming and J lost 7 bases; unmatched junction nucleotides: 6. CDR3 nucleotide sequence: TGTGCCAGCAGCTTTCCGGACAGGGGGTTTAATGAGCAGTTCTTC. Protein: CASSFPDRGFNEQFF. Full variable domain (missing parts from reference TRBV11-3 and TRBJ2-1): EAGVVQSPRYKIIEKKQPVAFWCNPISGHNTLYWYLQNLGQGPELLIRYENEEAVDDSQLPKDRFSAERLKGVDSTLKIQPAELGDSAVYLCASSFPDRGFNEQFFGPGTRLTVL.